This T cell receptor (beta chain) comes out of a study of blood T cell repertoires in COVID-19. Whole-study context: Italy, Spain and the United States were the sources of the convalescent and acute COVID-19 samples.

How the authors handled the data: Amplification of reference gene primers was used by the study to estimate nucleated cell counts. The assay was immunoSEQ multiplex PCR, and TCRdb's table has in-frame clones only and misses some. V and J calls and clone size are those listed in that table; D and trimming were worked out from the DNA. Of roughly 75,000 clones listed, over 65% are singletons. Specimen: peripheral blood. This receptor was obtained from a woman aged 65 to 85 with acute or convalescent COVID-19.

The DNA of the CDR3 is TGTGCCAGCAGTTACTCGTCGGCCAGGGGGGCCTATGGCTACACCTTC. Its protein product is CASSYSSARGAYGYTF. This chain joins TRBV6-5 and TRBJ1-2; TRBD1 matches at 7 bases. The CDR3 contains 16 residues. Germline V gene sequence: CDR1 MNHEY, CDR2 SVGAGI. J gave up 4 bases and V 0 bases, and 8 bases lay outside the gene matches.